This T cell receptor beta chain was sequenced for a study of blood T cell repertoires in COVID-19. Repertoires were generated with immunoSEQ multiplex PCR, while TCRdb's copy carries only in-frame clones and drops some. Here the sample spans approximately 90,000 clones, around nine tenths being singletons. What was sequenced was peripheral blood. This TCR derives from an elderly woman with acute or convalescent COVID-19.

CDR3 coding DNA: TGCGCCAGCAGCTCCGGACACCTCACCGGGGAGCTGTTTTTT. This gives the protein CASSSGHLTGELFF. V gene TRBV5-1 combines with J gene TRBJ2-2; D might be TRBD1 (5 bases). Looked up from germline, CDR1 is SGHRS and CDR2 is YFSETQ. The CDR3 covers 14 residues. Trimming took off 3 bases at V and 4 bases at J, with 10 bases between the two ends.